This T cell receptor beta chain came from a study of T cell responses to AZD1222 COVID-19 vaccine. Study conclusions and caveats: Targets within unmutated variant regions were reportedly found for nearly half of spike-specific TCRs. At baseline, just 6 or 7 AZD1222 recipients tested seropositive. Donors, mostly white British, included more females; clonal diversity was possibly underestimated.

This clone was seen a single time. Antigen: not known. V was clipped by 3 bases and J by 2 bases; unmatched bases: 12. The CDR3 covers 19 residues. Germline CDR1 and CDR2: LNHDA and SQIVND (reference sequence). Measured with immunoSEQ multiplex PCR; TCRdb has only the in-frame clones, and not every one. The table records about 160,000 clones, 92% of them present only once. This receptor was identified in an adult who received the AZD1222 COVID-19 vaccine. The source material was peripheral blood, sampled 28 days after the second AZD1222 dose. J is TRBJ1-5 and V is TRBV19; 11 bases are shared with TRBD1. The CDR3 DNA reads as TGTGCCAGTAGTATGGGCCCGGGACAGGGGGTTGTCGGCAATCAGCCCCAGCATTTT. Amino acid sequence: CASSMGPGQGVVGNQPQHF.